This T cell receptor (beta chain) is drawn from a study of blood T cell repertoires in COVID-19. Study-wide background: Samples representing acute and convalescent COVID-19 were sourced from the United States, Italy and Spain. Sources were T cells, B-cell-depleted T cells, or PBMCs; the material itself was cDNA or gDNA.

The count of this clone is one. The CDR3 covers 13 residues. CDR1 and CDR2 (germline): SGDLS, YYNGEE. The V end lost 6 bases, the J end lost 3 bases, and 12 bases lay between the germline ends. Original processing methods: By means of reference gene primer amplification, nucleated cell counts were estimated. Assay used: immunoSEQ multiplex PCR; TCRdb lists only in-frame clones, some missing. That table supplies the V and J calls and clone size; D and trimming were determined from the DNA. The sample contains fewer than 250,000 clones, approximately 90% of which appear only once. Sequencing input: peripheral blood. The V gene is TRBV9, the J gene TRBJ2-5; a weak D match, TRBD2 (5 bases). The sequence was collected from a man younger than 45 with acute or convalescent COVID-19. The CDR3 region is CASTSSGEETQYF. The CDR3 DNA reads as TGTGCCAGCACCTCATCCGGGGAAGAGACCCAGTACTTC.